This TCR beta chain was profiled in a study of T cell repertoires in cytomegalovirus infection. Study-wide context: CMV epitopes, recently identified HLA-C-restricted and well-studied HLA-B-restricted, were used.

Findings and limits, study-wide: Ex vivo responses were dominated by HLA-C-restricted CMV-specific TCR beta clonotypes.

Each CDR3 protein gets one entry after TCRdb re-called the reads with MiXCR. The repertoire holds about 900,000 distinct CDR3 sequences, with approximately 31% as singletons. The length of the CDR3 is 14 residues. Trimming pared 7 bases from V and 6 bases from J, leaving 15 bases between. The germline V gene encodes CDR1 SEHNR and CDR2 FQNEAQ (reference sequence). Note on this clonotype: Its antigen is unidentified.

The rearrangement joins TRBV7-9 to TRBJ2-2; D gene ambiguous. The sequences come from cultured CD8+ T cells from PBMCs, collected from culture after CMV antigen stimulation. This TCR derives from a human donor in good health (CMV status not recorded). Some clones in this sample may be carry-over from other donors' samples. CDR3 nucleotide sequence: TGTGCCAGCAACTTCCCCGCGTCGGCCGGGGAGCTGTTTTTT. Amino acid sequence: CASNFPASAGELFF.